This TCR beta chain was profiled in a study of beta chain features in type 1 diabetes. General observations from the study: A moderate, significant TCRB CDR3 shortening appeared in type 1 diabetes across four CD4+ subsets.

Losses at the gene ends were 5 bases for V and 8 bases for J; bases not matched to a gene: 9. Germline V lookup: CDR1 MDHEN, CDR2 SYDVKM. This CDR3 comprises 14 residues. Notes on this clone: The target antigen is unknown.

TCRB transcripts that were expressed got sequenced, as all of the isolated RNA had been reverse transcribed. Sequencing used immunoSEQ multiplex PCR; TCRdb keeps in-frame clones, though not all of them. The data contain under 350,000 clones, approximately 14% of them seen just once; the ten biggest clones take up under 0.02%. A heparinised blood draw that averaged about 120 mL was obtained once from each donor. Staining for CD45RO/CCR7/CD25/CD127/CD95/CD27 allowed sorting of CD4+ naive, central memory, regulatory and stem cell-like memory cells. All sorted populations exceeded 95% purity. Sequencing used naive CD4+ T cells from blood. This chain connects TRBV28 to TRBJ2-1; 7 bases are shared with TRBD1. The sequence came from a man younger than 45 with type 1 diabetes. The CDR3 DNA sequence: TGTGCCAGCAGTGACAGGGTAGTTTACGATGAGCAGTTCTTC. Its translation: CASSDRVVYDEQFF.